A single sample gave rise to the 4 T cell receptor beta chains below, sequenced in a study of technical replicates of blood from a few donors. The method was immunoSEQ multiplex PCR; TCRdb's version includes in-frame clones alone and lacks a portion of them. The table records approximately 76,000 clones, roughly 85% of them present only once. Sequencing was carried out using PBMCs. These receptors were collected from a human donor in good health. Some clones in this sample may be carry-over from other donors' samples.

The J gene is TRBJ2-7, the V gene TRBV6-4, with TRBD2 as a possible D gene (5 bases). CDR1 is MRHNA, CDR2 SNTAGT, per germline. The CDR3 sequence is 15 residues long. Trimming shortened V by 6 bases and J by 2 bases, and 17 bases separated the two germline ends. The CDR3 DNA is TGTGCCAGCAGGACCTTGGGCCGGGATGCCTACGAGCAGTACTTC. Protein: CASRTLGRDAYEQYF.

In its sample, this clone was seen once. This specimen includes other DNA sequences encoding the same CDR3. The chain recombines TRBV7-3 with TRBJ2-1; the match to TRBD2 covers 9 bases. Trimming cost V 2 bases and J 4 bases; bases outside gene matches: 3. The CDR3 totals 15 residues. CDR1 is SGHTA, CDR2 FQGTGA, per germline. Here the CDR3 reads CASSLGTSPYNEQFF. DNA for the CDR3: TGTGCCAGCAGCTTAGGGACTAGCCCTTACAATGAGCAGTTCTTC.

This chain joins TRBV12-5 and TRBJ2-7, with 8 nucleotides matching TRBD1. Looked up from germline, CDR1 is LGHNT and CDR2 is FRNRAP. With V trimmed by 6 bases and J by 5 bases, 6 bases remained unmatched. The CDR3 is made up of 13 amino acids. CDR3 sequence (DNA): TGTGCTAGTGGCCCGACAGGGGACAACGAGCAGTACTTC. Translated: CASGPTGDNEQYF.

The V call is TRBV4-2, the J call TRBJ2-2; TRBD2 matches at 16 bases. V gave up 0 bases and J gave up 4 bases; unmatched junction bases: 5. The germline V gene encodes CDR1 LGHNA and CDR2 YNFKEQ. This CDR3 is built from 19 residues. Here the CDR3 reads CASSQDGTSGGAGTGELFF. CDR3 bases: TGTGCCAGCAGCCAAGATGGGACTAGCGGGGGGGCGGGCACCGGGGAGCTGTTTTTT.